This TCR beta chain was recovered during a study of blood T cells in healthy people across ages. Regarding this clonotype: The antigen remains unidentified.

V lost 8 bases to trimming and J lost 7 bases; unmatched junction nucleotides: 9. The germline V gene encodes CDR1 LNHDA and CDR2 SQIVND (reference sequence). This CDR3 contains 14 residues. Healthy Caucasian individuals from Russia aged roughly 6 to 90 served as donors. Alongside a J-beta primer mix, a sample-barcoded 5' primer served in a second PCR lasting about 7 to 11 cycles. TCRdb fed the 5' RACE reads into MiXCR, producing one record per CDR3 protein. This sample has under 950,000 distinct CDR3 sequences, with approximately 22% found just once. Findings and caveats of the study: Changes seen in expanded clonotypes were possibly confounded by donor CMV status left unknown. Among long-lived donors, naive CD4+ cells were more numerous and diversity higher than in aged donors.

The receptor was derived from a man in his sixties or seventies in good health. Sequenced material: blood. This chain connects TRBV19 to TRBJ1-4, with 8 bases aligning to TRBD1. The CDR3 loop is CASGQQGGGEKLFF. In nucleotides, the CDR3 is TGTGCCAGTGGACAACAGGGGGGGGGTGAAAAACTGTTTTTT.